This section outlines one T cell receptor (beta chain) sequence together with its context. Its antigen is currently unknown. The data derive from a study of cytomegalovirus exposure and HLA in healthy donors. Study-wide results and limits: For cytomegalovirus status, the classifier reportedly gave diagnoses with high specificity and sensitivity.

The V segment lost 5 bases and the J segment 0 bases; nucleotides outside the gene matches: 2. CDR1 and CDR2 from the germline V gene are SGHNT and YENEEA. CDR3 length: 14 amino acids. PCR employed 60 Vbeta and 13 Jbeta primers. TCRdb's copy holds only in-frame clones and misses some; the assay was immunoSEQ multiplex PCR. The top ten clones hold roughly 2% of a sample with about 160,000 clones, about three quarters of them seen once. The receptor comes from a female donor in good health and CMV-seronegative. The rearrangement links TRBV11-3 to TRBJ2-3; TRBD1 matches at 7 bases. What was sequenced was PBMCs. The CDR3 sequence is CASSPTGSTDTQYF. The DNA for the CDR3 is TGTGCCAGCAGCCCGACAGGGAGCACAGATACGCAGTATTTT.